This T cell receptor beta chain was obtained from a study of T cell responses to AZD1222 COVID-19 vaccine. Study-wide results and limits: Donors were mostly white British, more females; clonal diversity possibly underestimated. Spike-specific TCR breadth and depth grew following two AZD1222 doses.

With regard to this clone: Its antigen is currently unknown.

This table comes from immunoSEQ multiplex PCR, and its TCRdb copy is limited to in-frame clones, with some not included. The data contain roughly 120,000 clones, around 90% of them seen just once; the ten biggest clones take up around 16%. Sequenced here: peripheral blood, sampled 28 days after the second AZD1222 dose. The source of this sequence is an adult who received the AZD1222 COVID-19 vaccine.

The CDR3 reads CASSPWTDTSNQPQHF. CDR3 DNA sequence: TGTGCCAGCAGCCCGTGGACAGATACTAGCAATCAGCCCCAGCATTTT. This chain uses TRBV7-2 with TRBJ1-5; maybe TRBD1 (6 bases). CDR1 is SGHTA and CDR2 is FQGNSA in the germline V gene. Trimming removed 5 bases from V and 0 bases from J, with 14 bases in between. This CDR3 spans 16 amino acids. Complete variable domain (other parts from reference TRBV7-2 and TRBJ1-5): GAGVSQSPSNKVTEKGKDVELRCDPISGHTALYWYRQSLGQGLEFLIYFQGNSAPDKSGLPSDRFSAERTGGSVSTLTIQRTQQEDSAVYLCASSPWTDTSNQPQHFGDGTRLSIL.